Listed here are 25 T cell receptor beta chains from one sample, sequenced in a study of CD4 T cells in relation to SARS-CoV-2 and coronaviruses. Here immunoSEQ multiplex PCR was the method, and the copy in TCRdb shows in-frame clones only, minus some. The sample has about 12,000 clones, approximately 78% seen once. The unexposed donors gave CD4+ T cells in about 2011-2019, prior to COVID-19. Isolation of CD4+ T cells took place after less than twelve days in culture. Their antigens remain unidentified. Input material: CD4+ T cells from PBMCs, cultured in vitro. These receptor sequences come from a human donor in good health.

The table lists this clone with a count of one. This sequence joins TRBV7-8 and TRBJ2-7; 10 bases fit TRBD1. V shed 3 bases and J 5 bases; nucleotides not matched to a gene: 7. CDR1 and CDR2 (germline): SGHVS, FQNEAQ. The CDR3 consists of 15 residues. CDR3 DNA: TGTGCCAGCAGCTTGGAGGGACAGGGGTACCACGAGCAGTACTTC. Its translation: CASSLEGQGYHEQYF.

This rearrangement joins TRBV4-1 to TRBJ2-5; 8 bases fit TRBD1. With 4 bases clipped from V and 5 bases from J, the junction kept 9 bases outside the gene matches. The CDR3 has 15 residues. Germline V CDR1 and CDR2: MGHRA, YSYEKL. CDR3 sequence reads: CASSRRTGKGETQYF. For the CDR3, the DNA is TGCGCCAGCAGCCGCCGGACAGGGAAGGGTGAGACCCAGTACTTC.

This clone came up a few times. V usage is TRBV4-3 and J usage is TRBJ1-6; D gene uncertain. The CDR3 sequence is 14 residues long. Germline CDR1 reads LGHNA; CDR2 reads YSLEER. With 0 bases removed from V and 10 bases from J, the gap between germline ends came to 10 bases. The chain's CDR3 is CASSQDLRESPLHF. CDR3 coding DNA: TGCGCCAGCAGCCAAGATTTACGGGAATCACCCCTCCACTTT.

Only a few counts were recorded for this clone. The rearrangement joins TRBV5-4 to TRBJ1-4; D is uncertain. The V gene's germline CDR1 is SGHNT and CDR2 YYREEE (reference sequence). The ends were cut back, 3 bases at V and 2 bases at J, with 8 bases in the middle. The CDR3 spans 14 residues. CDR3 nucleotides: TGTGCCAGCAGCTCGGTGGGTACTAATGAAAAACTGTTTTTT. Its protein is CASSSVGTNEKLFF.

The CDR3 DNA follows: TGTGCCAGCAGCCTTTCATGGGCTCGGGGCACTGAAGCTTTCTTT. Encoded protein: CASSLSWARGTEAFF. The J gene is TRBJ1-1, the V gene TRBV5-4; D is unclear. CDR3 size: 15 residues. Germline loops: CDR1 SGHNT, CDR2 YYREEE (reference sequence). The V end was cut by 4 bases, the J end by 4 bases, with 17 bases between.

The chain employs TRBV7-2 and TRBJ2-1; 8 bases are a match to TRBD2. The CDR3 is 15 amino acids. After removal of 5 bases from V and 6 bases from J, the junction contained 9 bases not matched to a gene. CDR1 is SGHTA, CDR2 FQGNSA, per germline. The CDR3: CASSQSGGALNEQFF. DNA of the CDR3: TGTGCCAGCAGCCAGAGCGGGGGAGCCCTCAATGAGCAGTTCTTC.

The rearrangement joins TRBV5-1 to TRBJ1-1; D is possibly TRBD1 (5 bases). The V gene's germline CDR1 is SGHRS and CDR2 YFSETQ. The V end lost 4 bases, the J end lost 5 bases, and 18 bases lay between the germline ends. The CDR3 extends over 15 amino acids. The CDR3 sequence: CASSPGGGLGTEAFF. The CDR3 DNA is TGCGCCAGCAGCCCGGGGGGGGGTTTAGGGACTGAAGCTTTCTTT.

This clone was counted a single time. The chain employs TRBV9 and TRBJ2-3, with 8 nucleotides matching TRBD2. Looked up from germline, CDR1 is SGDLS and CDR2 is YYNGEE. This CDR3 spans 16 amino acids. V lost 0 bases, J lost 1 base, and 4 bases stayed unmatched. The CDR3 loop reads CASSVVSGMGTDTQYF. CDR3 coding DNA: TGTGCCAGCAGCGTAGTTAGCGGGATGGGCACAGATACGCAGTATTTT.

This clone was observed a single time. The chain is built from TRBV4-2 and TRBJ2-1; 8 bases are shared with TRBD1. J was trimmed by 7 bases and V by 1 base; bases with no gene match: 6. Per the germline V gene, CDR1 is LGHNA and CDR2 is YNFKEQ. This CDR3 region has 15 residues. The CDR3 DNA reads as TGTGCCAGCAGCCAAGGGGGACAGGACATAAATGAGCAGTTCTTC. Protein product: CASSQGGQDINEQFF.

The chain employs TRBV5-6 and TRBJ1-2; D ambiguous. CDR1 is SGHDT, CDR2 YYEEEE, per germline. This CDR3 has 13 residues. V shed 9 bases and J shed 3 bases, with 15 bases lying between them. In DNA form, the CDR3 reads TGTGCCACCCAAAACGGACCGGACTATGGCTACACCTTC. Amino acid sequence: CATQNGPDYGYTF.

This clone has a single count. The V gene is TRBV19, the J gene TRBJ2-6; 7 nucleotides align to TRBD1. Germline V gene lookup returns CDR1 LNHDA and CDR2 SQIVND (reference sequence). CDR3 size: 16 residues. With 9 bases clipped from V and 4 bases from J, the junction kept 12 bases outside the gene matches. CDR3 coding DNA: TGTGCCAGCCGACCTCCCACAGGGGCCGGGGCCAACGTCCTGACTTTC. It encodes CASRPPTGAGANVLTF.

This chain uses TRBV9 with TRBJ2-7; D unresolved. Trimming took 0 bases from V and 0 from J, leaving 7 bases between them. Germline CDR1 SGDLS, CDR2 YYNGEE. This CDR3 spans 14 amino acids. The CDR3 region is CASSVDPYSYEQYF. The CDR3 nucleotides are TGTGCCAGCAGCGTAGACCCGTACTCCTACGAGCAGTACTTC.

This CDR3 is CASSEGRERPLMADTQYF. CDR3 bases: TGTGCCAGCAGTGAAGGGCGGGAGAGGCCCTTAATGGCAGATACGCAGTATTTT. The chain carries TRBV6-1 and TRBJ2-3, with TRBD2 matching over 7 bases. The length of the CDR3 is 18 residues. Per the germline V gene, CDR1 is MNHNS and CDR2 is SASEGT. Germline trimming cut 1 base from V and 4 bases from J; bases unmatched to any gene: 14.

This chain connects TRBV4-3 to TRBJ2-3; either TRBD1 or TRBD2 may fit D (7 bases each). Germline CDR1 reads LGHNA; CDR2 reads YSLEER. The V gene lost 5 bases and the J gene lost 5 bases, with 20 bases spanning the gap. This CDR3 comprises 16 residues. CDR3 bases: TGCGCCAGCAGCGACCAGGGGGGGCCTAGGGGAGATACGCAGTATTTT. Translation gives CASSDQGGPRGDTQYF.

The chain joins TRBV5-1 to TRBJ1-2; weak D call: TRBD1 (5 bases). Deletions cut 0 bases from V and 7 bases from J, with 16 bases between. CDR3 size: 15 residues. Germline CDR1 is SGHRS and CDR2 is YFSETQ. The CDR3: CASSLGQGPTFGYTF. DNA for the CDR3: TGCGCCAGCAGCTTGGGGCAGGGTCCGACTTTTGGCTACACCTTC. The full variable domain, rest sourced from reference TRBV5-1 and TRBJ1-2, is KAGVTQTPRYLIKTRGQQVTLSCSPISGHRSVSWYQQTPGQGLQFLFEYFSETQRNKGNFPGRFSGRQFSNSRSEMNVSTLELGDSALYLCASSLGQGPTFGYTFGSGTRLTVV.

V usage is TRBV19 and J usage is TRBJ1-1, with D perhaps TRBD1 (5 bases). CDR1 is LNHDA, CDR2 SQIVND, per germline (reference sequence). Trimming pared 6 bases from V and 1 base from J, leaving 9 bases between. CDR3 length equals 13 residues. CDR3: CASRVTGNTEAFF. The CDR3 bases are TGTGCCAGTAGGGTAACAGGGAACACTGAAGCTTTCTTT.

CDR3: CASSQGLAGGSSTDTQYF. The DNA for the CDR3 is TGCGCCAGCAGCCAAGGACTAGCGGGGGGCTCTAGCACAGATACGCAGTATTTT. This chain connects TRBV4-3 to TRBJ2-3, with 13 nucleotides matching TRBD2. Germline loops: CDR1 LGHNA, CDR2 YSLEER. After removal of 1 base from V and 0 bases from J, the junction contained 4 bases not matched to a gene. The CDR3 sequence is 18 residues long.

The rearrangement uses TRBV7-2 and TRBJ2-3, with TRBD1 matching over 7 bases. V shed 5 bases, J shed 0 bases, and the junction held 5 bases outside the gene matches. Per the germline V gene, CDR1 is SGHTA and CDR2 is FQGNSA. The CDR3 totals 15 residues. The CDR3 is CASSPRGGSTDTQYF. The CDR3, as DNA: TGTGCCAGCAGCCCTAGAGGGGGCAGCACAGATACGCAGTATTTT.

The CDR3 DNA reads as TGTGCCAGCAGCTTGGGCCAGATGAATAGCAATCAGCCCCAGCATTTT. Translation gives CASSLGQMNSNQPQHF. The chain links TRBV5-5 to TRBJ1-5; D is ambiguous. The CDR3 runs 16 residues. Germline CDR1 is SGHKS and CDR2 is YYEKEE (reference sequence). V was pared by 0 bases and J by 0 bases, with 10 bases between.

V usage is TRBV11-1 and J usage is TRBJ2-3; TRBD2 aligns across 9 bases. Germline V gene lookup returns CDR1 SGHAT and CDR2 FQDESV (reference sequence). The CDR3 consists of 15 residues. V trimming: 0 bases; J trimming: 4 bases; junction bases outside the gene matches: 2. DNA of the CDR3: TGTGCCAGCAGCTTAGCTAGCGGGAGTGCAGATACGCAGTATTTT. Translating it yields CASSLASGSADTQYF.

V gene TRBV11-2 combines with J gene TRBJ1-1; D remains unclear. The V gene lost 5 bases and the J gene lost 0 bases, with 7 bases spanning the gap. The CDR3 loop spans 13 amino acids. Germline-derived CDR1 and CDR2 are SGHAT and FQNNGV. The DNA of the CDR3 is TGTGCCAGCAGCGACGGGGTGAACACTGAAGCTTTCTTT. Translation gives CASSDGVNTEAFF.

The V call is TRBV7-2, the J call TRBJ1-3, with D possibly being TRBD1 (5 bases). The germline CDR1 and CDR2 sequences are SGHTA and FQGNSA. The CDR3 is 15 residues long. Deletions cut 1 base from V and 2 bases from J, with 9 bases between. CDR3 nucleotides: TGTGCCAGCAGCTTAGTGGGGGGTACTGGAAACACCATATATTTT. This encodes CASSLVGGTGNTIYF.

In DNA form, the CDR3 reads TGTGCCTGGAGTGTTGGGACTAGCGGTGCCACAGATACGCAGTATTTT. Its protein product is CAWSVGTSGATDTQYF. The V and J genes are TRBV30 and TRBJ2-3, with 11 nucleotides matching TRBD2. The V gene end was trimmed by 0 bases and the J gene end by 2 bases; junction bases not matched to a gene: 4. The CDR3 length is 16 residues. Germline V gene lookup returns CDR1 GTSNPN and CDR2 SVGIG (reference sequence).

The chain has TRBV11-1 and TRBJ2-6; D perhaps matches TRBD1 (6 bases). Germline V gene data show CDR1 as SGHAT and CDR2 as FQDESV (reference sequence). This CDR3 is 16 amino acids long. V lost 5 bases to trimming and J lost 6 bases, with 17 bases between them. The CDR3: CASSPGAGPVANVLTF. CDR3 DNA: TGTGCCAGCAGCCCAGGGGCGGGCCCGGTGGCCAACGTCCTGACTTTC.

In nucleotides, the CDR3 is TGTGCCAGCAGTCCTAGCTGGAGGAACTATGGCTACACCTTC. It encodes CASSPSWRNYGYTF. The chain links TRBV7-9 to TRBJ1-2; no reliable D call. The CDR3 extends over 14 amino acids. The V end was cut by 6 bases, the J end by 2 bases, with 13 bases between. Germline V CDR1 and CDR2: SEHNR, FQNEAQ (reference sequence).